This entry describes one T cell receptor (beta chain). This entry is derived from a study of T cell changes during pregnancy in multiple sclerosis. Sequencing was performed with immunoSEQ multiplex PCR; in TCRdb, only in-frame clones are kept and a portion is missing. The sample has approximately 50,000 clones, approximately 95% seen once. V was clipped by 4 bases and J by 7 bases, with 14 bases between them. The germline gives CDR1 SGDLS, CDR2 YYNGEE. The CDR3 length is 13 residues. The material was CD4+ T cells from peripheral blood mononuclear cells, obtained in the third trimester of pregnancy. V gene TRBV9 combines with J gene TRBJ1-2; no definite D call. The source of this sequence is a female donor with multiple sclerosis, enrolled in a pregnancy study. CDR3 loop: CASSTEPESGYTF. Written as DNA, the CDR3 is TGTGCCAGCAGCACAGAGCCGGAATCTGGCTACACCTTC.